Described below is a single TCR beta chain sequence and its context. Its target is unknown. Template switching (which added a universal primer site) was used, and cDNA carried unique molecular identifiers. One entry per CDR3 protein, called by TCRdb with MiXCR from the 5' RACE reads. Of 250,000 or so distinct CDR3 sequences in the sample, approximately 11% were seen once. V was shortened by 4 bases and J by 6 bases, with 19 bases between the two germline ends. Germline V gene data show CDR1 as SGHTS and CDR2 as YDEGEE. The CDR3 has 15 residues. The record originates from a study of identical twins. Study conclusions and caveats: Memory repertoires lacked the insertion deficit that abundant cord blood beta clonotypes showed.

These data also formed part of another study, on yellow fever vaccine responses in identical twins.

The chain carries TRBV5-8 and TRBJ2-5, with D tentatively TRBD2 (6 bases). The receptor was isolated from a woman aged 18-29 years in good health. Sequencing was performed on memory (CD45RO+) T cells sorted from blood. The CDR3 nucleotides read TGTGCCAGCAGCCCCGCCCGGGGGACGTCGAAGACCCAGTACTTC. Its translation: CASSPARGTSKTQYF.